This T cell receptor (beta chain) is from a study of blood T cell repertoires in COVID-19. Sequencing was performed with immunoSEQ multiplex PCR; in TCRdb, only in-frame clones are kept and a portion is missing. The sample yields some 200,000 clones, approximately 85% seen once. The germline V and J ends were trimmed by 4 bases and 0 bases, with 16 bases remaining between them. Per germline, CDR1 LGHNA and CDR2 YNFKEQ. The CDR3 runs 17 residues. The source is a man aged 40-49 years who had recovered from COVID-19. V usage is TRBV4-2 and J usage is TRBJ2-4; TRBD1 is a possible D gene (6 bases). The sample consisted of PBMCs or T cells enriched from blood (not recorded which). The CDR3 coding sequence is TGTGCCAGCAGCCCGGGACAACTACTACGAGCCAAAAACATTCAGTACTTC. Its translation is CASSPGQLLRAKNIQYF.